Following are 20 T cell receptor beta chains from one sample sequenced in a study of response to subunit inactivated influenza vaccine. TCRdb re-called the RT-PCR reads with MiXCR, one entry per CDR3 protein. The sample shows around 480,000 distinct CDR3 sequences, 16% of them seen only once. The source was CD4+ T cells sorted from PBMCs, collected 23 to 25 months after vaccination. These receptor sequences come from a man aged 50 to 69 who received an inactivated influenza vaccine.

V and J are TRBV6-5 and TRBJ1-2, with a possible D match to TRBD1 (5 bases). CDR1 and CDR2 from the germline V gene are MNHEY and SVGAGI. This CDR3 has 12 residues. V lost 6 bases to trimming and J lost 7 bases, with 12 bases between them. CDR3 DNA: TGTGCCAGCAGCTCGGGGGGAAGTGGCTACACCTTC. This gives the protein CASSSGGSGYTF.

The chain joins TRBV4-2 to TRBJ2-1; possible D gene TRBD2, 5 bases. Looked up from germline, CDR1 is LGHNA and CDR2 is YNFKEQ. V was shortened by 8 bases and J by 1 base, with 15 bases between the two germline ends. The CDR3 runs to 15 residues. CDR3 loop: CASGGGPGSYNEQFF. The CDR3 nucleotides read TGTGCCAGCGGCGGTGGCCCGGGGTCCTACAATGAGCAGTTCTTC.

The CDR3 loop is CATSDFPNNEQFF. CDR3 in DNA: TGTGCCACCAGTGATTTCCCCAACAATGAGCAGTTCTTC. The V and J genes are TRBV24-1 and TRBJ2-1, with D unclear. Germline assignment: CDR1 KGHDR and CDR2 SFDVKD. V lost 1 base to trimming and J lost 5 bases, with 5 bases between them. The CDR3 totals 13 residues.

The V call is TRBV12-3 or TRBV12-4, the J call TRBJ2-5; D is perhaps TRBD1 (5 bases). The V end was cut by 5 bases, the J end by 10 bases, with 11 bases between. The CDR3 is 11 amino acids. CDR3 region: CASSDDRIQYF. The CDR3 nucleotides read TGTGCCAGCAGTGATGACAGAATCCAGTACTTC.

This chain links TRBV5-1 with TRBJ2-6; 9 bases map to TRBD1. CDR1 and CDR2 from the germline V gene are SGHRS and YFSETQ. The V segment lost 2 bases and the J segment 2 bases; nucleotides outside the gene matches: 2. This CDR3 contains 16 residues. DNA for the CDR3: TGCGCCAGCAGCTTACAGGGGGCAACTGGGGCCAACGTCCTGACTTTC. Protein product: CASSLQGATGANVLTF.

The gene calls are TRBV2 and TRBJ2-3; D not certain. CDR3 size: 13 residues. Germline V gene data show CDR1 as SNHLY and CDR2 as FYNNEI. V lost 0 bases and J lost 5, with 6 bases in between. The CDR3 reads CASSEAMVDTQYF. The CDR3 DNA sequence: TGTGCCAGCAGTGAAGCGATGGTAGATACGCAGTATTTT.

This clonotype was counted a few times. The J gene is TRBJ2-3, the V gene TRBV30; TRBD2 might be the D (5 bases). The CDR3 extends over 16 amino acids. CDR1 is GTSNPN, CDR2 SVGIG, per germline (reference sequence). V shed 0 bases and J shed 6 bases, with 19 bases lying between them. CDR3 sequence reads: CAWSVWAQEEGDTQYF. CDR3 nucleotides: TGTGCCTGGAGTGTATGGGCCCAGGAAGAGGGCGATACGCAGTATTTT.

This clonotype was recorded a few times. The CDR3 spells CASSYRAGDNEQFF. CDR3 in DNA: TGTGCCAGCAGTTATAGAGCGGGGGACAATGAGCAGTTCTTC. The V call is TRBV6-5, the J call TRBJ2-1; the match to TRBD2 covers 8 bases. The CDR3 extends over 14 amino acids. V lost 3 bases to trimming and J lost 5 bases; unmatched junction nucleotides: 3. Germline CDR1 and CDR2: MNHEY and SVGAGI.

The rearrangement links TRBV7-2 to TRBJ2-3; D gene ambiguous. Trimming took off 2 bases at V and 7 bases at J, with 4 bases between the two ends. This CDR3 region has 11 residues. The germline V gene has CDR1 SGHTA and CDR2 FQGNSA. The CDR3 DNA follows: TGTGCCAGCAGCTTACTCCATACGCAGTATTTT. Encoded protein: CASSLLHTQYF.

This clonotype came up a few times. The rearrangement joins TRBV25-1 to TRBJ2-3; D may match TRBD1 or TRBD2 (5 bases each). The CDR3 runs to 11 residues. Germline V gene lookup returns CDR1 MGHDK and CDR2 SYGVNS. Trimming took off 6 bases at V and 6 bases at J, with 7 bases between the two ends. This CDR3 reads CASREGDTQYF. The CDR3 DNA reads TGTGCCAGCAGAGAGGGGGATACGCAGTATTTT.

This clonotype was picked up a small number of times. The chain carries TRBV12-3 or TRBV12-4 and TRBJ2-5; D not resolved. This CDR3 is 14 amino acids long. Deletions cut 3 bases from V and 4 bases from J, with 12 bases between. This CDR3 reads CASSFGPKSETQYF. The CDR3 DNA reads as TGTGCCAGCAGTTTCGGCCCAAAATCAGAGACCCAGTACTTC.

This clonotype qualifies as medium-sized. The CDR3 DNA follows: TGCGCCAGCAGCTTGGAAGCAGGGATCCATGGCTACACCTTC. Translated: CASSLEAGIHGYTF. The chain carries TRBV5-1 and TRBJ1-2; D perhaps matches TRBD1 (5 bases). Germline CDR1 and CDR2: SGHRS and YFSETQ. The V end was cut by 0 bases, the J end by 6 bases, with 12 bases between. The CDR3 is 14 residues long.

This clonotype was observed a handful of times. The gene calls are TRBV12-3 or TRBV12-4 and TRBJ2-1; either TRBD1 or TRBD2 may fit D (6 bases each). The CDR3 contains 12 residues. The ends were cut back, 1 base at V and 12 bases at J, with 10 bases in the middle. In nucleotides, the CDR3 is TGTGCCAGCAGTTTAGAAGGGGGGAGGCAGTTCTTC. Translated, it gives CASSLEGGRQFF.

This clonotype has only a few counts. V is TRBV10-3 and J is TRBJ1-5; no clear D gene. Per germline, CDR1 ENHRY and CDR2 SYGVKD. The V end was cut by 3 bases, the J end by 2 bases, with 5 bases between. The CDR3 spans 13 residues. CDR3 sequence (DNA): TGTGCCATCAGTGACAGCGGCAATCAGCCCCAGCATTTT. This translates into CAISDSGNQPQHF.

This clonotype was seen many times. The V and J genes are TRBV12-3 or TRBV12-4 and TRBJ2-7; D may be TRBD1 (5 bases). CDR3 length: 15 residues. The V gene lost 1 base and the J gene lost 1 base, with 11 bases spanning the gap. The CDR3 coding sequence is TGTGCCAGCAGTTTAGGTCCAGGGAAATCCTACGAGCAGTACTTC. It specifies CASSLGPGKSYEQYF.

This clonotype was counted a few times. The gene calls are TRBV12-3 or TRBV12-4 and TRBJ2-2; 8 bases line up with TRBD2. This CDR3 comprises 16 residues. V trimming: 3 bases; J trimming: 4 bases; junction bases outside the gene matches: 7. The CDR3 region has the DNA TGTGCCAGCAGTTTCGGGGGGGGAAGTGGCACCGGGGAGCTGTTTTTT. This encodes CASSFGGGSGTGELFF.

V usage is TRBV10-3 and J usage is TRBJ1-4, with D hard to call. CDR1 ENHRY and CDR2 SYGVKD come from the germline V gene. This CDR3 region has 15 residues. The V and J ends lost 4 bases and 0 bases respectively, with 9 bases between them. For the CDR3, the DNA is TGTGCCATCAGTGTTGAGGGCACAACTAATGAAAAACTGTTTTTT. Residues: CAISVEGTTNEKLFF.

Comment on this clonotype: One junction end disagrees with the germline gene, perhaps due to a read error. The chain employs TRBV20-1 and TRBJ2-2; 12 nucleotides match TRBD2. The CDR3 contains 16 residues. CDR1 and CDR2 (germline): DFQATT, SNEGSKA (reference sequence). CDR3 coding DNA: TGCTGTGCAGACCCTAGCGGGAGGGCCGGTGTCGGGGAGCTGTTTTTT. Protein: CCADPSGRAGVGELFF.

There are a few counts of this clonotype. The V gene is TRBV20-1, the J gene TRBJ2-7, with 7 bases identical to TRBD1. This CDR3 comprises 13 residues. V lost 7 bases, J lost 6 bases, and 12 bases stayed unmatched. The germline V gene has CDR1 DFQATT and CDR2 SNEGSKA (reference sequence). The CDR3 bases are TGCAGTGTTTTCAGAACAGGGGTAGTCGAGCAGTACTTC. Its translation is CSVFRTGVVEQYF.

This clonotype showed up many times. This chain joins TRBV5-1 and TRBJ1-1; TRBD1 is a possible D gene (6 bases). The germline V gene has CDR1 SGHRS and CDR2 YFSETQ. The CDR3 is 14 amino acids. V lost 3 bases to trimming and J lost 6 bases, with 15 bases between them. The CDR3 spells CASSSRGNHPEAFF. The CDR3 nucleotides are TGCGCCAGCAGCTCCAGGGGAAATCATCCTGAAGCTTTCTTT.